The source of this T cell receptor beta chain is a study of identical twins. Broader study findings: Models underestimated out-of-frame TCR alpha sharing in monozygotic twins. Cord blood beta clonotypes present at high abundance carried fewer insertions; no such pattern appeared in memory repertoires.

Germline CDR1 reads MGHRA; CDR2 reads YSYEKL. CDR3 length: 19 residues. V lost 4 bases to trimming and J lost 4 bases; unmatched junction nucleotides: 16. Comment on this clonotype: Its antigen is not identified.

cDNA molecules carried unique molecular identifiers, and template switching added a universal primer site. TCRdb reprocessed the 5' RACE reads via MiXCR and lists one record per CDR3 protein. The table includes about 730,000 distinct CDR3 sequences, 21% detected once. These sequences were also reported in another study, on T cells expressing NK-cell markers. That report notes: In a few donors, these clonotypes also led the CD3+CD56-NKG2C+ fraction.

This sequence was found in a woman in her late teens or twenties in good health. The V call is TRBV4-1, the J call TRBJ2-1, with 10 bases identical to TRBD2. The sample consisted of PBMCs. CDR3 nucleotides: TGCGCCAGCAGCCCCCTCGGCTCCAACAGACTAGCGGGTTACAATGAGCAGTTCTTC. As protein: CASSPLGSNRLAGYNEQFF.